The clone carrying this T cell receptor beta chain appeared a few times. Germline V gene data show CDR1 as SGHRS and CDR2 as YFSETQ. The CDR3 covers 15 residues. With V trimmed by 0 bases and J by 1 base, 3 bases remained unmatched. This specimen belongs to a study of blood T cells in healthy people across ages. The overall study: When template switching was applied, about one barcoded beta molecule was captured per two T cells.

The second PCR ran about 7 to 12 cycles with a sample-barcoded 5' primer and J-beta primers. TCRdb re-derived calls from the 5' RACE reads in MiXCR, one entry per CDR3 protein. The data contain 700,000 to 850,000 distinct CDR3 sequences, roughly 34% of them singletons. This clonotype was obtained from a man younger than 30 in good health. The chain is built from TRBV5-1 and TRBJ2-5; TRBD1 agrees at 7 bases. The sample taken for sequencing was blood. CDR3 sequence (DNA): TGCGCCAGCAGCTTGGTGACAGGGAGCCAAGAGACCCAGTACTTC. Protein: CASSLVTGSQETQYF.